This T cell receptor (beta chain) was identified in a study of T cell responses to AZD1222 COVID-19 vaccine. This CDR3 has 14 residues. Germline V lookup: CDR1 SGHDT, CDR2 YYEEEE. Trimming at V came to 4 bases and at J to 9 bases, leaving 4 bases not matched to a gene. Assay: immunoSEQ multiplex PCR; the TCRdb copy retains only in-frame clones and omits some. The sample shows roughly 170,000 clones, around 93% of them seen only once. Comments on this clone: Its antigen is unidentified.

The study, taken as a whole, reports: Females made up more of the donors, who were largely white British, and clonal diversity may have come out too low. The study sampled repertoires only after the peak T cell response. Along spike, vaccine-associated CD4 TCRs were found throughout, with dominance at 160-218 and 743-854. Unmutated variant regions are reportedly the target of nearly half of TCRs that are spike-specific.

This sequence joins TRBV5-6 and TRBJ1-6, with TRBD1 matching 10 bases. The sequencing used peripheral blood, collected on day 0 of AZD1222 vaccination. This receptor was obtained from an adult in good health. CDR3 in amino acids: CASSVDRGGSPLHF. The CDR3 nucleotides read TGTGCCAGCAGCGTGGACAGGGGGGGTTCACCCCTCCACTTT. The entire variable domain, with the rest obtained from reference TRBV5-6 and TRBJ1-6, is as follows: DAGVTQSPTHLIKTRGQQVTLRCSPKSGHDTVSWYQQALGQGPQFIFQYYEEEERQRGNFPDRFSGHQFPNYSSELNVNALLLGDSALYLCASSVDRGGSPLHFGNGTRLTVT.